The entry that follows covers one T cell receptor beta chain sequence. This sample was included in a study of T cells in tuberculosis. After thawing and overnight rest, PBMC were stained with GMM-loaded CD1B tetramer, viability dye and anti-CD3 for sorting. The CD1B tetramers carried C32 glucose monomycolate purified from Rhodococcus equi. The method was immunoSEQ multiplex PCR; TCRdb's version includes in-frame clones alone and lacks a portion of them. This table holds approximately 59,000 clones, around 90% found once. Material for sequencing was CD1b-GMM tetramer-negative cells sorted from PBMCs. This clonotype was sampled from an adult woman with latent tuberculosis.

The CDR3 sequence is CASKRRDSGANVLTF. CDR3 bases: TGTGCCAGCAAGAGGAGGGATTCTGGGGCCAACGTCCTGACTTTC. The chain has TRBV27 and TRBJ2-6, with D tentatively TRBD2 (6 bases). The V and J ends lost 7 bases and 1 base respectively, with 11 bases between them. Germline CDR1 and CDR2: MNHEY and SMNVEV (reference sequence). The CDR3 is 15 amino acids. The whole variable domain, remainder taken from reference TRBV27 and TRBJ2-6, is EAQVTQNPRYLITVTGKKLTVTCSQNMNHEYMSWYRQDPGLGLRQIYYSMNVEVTDKGDVPEGYKVSRKEKRNFPLILESPSPNQTSLYFCASKRRDSGANVLTFGAGSRLTVL.